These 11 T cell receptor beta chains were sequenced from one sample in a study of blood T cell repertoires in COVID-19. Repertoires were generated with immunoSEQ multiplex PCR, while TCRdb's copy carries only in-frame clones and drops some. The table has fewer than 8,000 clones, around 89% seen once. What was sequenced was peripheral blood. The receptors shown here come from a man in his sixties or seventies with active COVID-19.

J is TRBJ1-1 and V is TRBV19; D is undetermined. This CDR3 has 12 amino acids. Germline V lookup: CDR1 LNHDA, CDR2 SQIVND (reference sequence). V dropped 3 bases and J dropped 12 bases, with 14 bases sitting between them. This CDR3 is CASSMIEGVPFF. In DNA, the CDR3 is TGTGCCAGTAGTATGATAGAGGGTGTACCTTTCTTT.

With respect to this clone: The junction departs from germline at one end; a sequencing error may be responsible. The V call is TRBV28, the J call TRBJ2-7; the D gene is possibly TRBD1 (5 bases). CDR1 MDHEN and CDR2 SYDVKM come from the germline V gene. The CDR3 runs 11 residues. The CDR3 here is CASSLSGFTTF. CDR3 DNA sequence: TGTGCCAGCAGTTTATCAGGGTTTACTACCTTC.

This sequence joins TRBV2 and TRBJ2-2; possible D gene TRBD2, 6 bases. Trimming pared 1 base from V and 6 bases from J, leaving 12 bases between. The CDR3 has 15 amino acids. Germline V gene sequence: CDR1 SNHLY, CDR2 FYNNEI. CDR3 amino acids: CASSEVVGEAGELFF. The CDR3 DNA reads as TGTGCCAGCAGTGAAGTTGTGGGGGAGGCCGGGGAGCTGTTTTTT.

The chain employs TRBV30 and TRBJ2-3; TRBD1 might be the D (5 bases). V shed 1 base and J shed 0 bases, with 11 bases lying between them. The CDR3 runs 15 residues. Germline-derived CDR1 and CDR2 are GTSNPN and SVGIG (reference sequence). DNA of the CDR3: TGTGCCTGGAGTGGTGGGGCCCCTAGCACAGATACGCAGTATTTT. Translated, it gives CAWSGGAPSTDTQYF.

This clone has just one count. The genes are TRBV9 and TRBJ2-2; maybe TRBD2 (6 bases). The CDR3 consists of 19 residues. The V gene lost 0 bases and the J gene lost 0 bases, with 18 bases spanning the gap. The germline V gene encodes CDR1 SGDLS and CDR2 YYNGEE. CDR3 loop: CASSVGGRRSIPNTGELFF. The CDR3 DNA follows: TGTGCCAGCAGCGTAGGAGGGAGGCGAAGCATTCCGAACACCGGGGAGCTGTTTTTT.

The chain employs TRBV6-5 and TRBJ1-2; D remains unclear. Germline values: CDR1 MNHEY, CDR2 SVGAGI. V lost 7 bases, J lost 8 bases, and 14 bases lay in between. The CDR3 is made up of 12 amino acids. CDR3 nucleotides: TGTGCCAGCACCAGTTCAACATTGGGCTACACCTTC. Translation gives CASTSSTLGYTF.

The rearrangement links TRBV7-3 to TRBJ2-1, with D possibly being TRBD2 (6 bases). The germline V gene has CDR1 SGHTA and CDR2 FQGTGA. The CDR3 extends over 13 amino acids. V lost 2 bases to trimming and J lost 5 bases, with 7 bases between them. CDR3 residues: CASSLQRDNEQFF. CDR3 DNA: TGTGCCAGCAGCTTACAGCGGGACAATGAGCAGTTCTTC. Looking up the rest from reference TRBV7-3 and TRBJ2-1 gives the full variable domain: GAGVSQTPSNKVTEKGKYVELRCDPISGHTALYWYRQSLGQGPEFLIYFQGTGAADDSGLPNDRFFAVRPEGSVSTLKIQRTERGDSAVYLCASSLQRDNEQFFGPGTRLTVL.

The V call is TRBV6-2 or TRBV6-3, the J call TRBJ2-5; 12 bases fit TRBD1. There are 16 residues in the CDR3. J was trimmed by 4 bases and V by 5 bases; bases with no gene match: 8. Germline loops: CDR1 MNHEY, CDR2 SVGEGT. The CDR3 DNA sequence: TGTGCCAGCAGTGGCTACCGGGACAGGGGGCGAGAGACCCAGTACTTC. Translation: CASSGYRDRGRETQYF.

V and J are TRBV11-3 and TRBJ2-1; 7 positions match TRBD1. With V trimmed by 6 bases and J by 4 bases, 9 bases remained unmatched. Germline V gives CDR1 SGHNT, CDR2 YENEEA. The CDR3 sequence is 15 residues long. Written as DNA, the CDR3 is TGTGCCAGCAGGTCCGGACAGGCCGCATACAATGAGCAGTTCTTC. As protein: CASRSGQAAYNEQFF.

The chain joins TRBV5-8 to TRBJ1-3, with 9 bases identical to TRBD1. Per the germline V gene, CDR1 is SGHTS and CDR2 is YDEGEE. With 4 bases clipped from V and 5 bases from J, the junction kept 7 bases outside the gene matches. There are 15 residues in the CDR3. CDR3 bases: TGTGCCAGCAGCCCGGACAGGGGCAAGAGAAACACCATATATTTT. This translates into CASSPDRGKRNTIYF.

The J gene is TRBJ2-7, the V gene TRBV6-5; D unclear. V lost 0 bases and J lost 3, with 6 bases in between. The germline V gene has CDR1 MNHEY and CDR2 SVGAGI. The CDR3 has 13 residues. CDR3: CASSYSANYEQYF. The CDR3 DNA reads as TGTGCCAGCAGTTACTCGGCCAACTACGAGCAGTACTTC.